These 21 T cell receptor beta chains were sequenced from one sample in a study of control samples from healthy donors and cancer patients. The method was immunoSEQ multiplex PCR; TCRdb's version includes in-frame clones alone and lacks a portion of them. The sample has around 71,000 clones, less than 95% seen once. Sample: PBMCs. Receptor source: a woman in her forties or fifties with colorectal cancer.

This rearrangement joins TRBV28 to TRBJ1-5; D is perhaps TRBD1 (5 bases). The CDR3 runs 16 residues. V lost 7 bases and J lost 0, with 16 bases in between. CDR1 and CDR2 (germline): MDHEN, SYDVKM. For the CDR3, the DNA is TGTGCCAGCATCCCCGACAGAACACCTAGCAATCAGCCCCAGCATTTT. Translation: CASIPDRTPSNQPQHF.

This clone has only a few counts. V gene TRBV5-1 combines with J gene TRBJ2-5, with D unclear. Trimming cost V 1 base and J 2 bases, with 12 bases left between them. Germline CDR1 SGHRS, CDR2 YFSETQ. This CDR3 is 15 amino acids long. DNA for the CDR3: TGCGCCAGCAGCTTGTTGTGGGTGGGACAAGAGACCCAGTACTTC. Encoded protein: CASSLLWVGQETQYF.

In this sample, this clone turned up once. J is TRBJ2-5 and V is TRBV28; 7 nucleotides agree with TRBD1. The CDR3 contains 14 residues. From germline, CDR1 is MDHEN and CDR2 SYDVKM. Losses at the gene ends were 7 bases for V and 5 bases for J; bases not matched to a gene: 10. The CDR3 bases are TGTGCCAGCACCAATCATGACAGGGCTGAGACCCAGTACTTC. This codes for CASTNHDRAETQYF.

The V call is TRBV4-1, the J call TRBJ2-5; D perhaps matches TRBD1 (6 bases). From germline, CDR1 is MGHRA and CDR2 YSYEKL. This CDR3 comprises 15 residues. V was trimmed by 3 bases and J by 4 bases, leaving 15 bases between them. CDR3 coding DNA: TGCGCCAGCAGCCAGCTAGGGGGAGCCCCAGAGACCCAGTACTTC. Translating gives CASSQLGGAPETQYF.

DNA of the CDR3: TGTGCCAGTAGTCCTTGGACGGATAACACCGGGGAGCTGTTTTTT. It codes for CASSPWTDNTGELFF. This chain connects TRBV19 to TRBJ2-2; the D is unclear. The CDR3 is 15 amino acids. Per germline, CDR1 LNHDA and CDR2 SQIVND (reference sequence). Trimming took off 5 bases at V and 2 bases at J, with 12 bases between the two ends.

This clone was detected once. The same CDR3 arises from other DNA sequences in this sample as well. The rearrangement uses TRBV9 and TRBJ1-6, with D maybe TRBD1 (6 bases). Germline loops: CDR1 SGDLS, CDR2 YYNGEE. Trimming removed 7 bases from V and 10 bases from J, with 18 bases in between. The CDR3 is made up of 14 amino acids. CDR3 sequence reads: CASRKGGGGSPLHF. CDR3 coding DNA: TGTGCCAGCCGAAAAGGGGGGGGCGGCTCACCCCTCCACTTT.

V gene TRBV10-3 combines with J gene TRBJ2-7; 8 bases align to TRBD1. In germline, CDR1 is ENHRY, CDR2 SYGVKD. This CDR3 comprises 13 residues. The J segment lost 3 bases and the V segment lost 4 bases, leaving 2 bases of the junction unmatched. This CDR3 reads CAISGGQGYEQYF. CDR3 nucleotide sequence: TGTGCCATCAGTGGCGGACAGGGCTACGAGCAGTACTTC.

The chain combines TRBV7-9 with TRBJ1-5; D is possibly TRBD1 (5 bases). This CDR3 has 12 amino acids. Trimming left V 5 bases short and J 5 bases short, with 7 bases between. Germline assignment: CDR1 SEHNR and CDR2 FQNEAQ (reference sequence). CDR3 sequence: CASSGHDQPQHF. The CDR3, as DNA: TGTGCCAGCAGCGGACACGATCAGCCCCAGCATTTT.

The genes are TRBV5-4 and TRBJ2-1, with 15 bases identical to TRBD2. Germline values: CDR1 SGHNT, CDR2 YYREEE (reference sequence). The CDR3 extends over 19 amino acids. The junction had 14 bases not matched to a gene; V was cut back by 0 bases and J by 10 bases. The CDR3 nucleotides are TGTGCCAGCAGCTTGGTTGGGACTAGCGGGGGGACCTTGCAGGGGGAGCAGTTCTTC. The encoded protein is CASSLVGTSGGTLQGEQFF.

This clone is a singleton in its sample. The same CDR3 arises from other DNA sequences in this sample as well. The V call is TRBV18, the J call TRBJ2-2; TRBD1 matches at 8 bases. CDR3 length equals 15 residues. V dropped 4 bases and J dropped 0; count of bases not matched to a gene: 1. Germline values: CDR1 KGHSH, CDR2 LQKENI. CDR3 sequence (DNA): TGTGCCAGCTCACAGGACAGGGCGAACACCGGGGAGCTGTTTTTT. Its translation: CASSQDRANTGELFF.

The chain combines TRBV19 with TRBJ2-1; 13 bases map to TRBD2. The CDR3 has 15 amino acids. Germline V CDR1 and CDR2: LNHDA, SQIVND (reference sequence). Trimming at V came to 3 bases and at J to 9 bases, leaving 5 bases not matched to a gene. This CDR3 is CASSITSGRGGEQFF. The CDR3 coding sequence is TGTGCCAGTAGTATCACTAGCGGGAGGGGAGGTGAGCAGTTCTTC.

J is TRBJ1-6 and V is TRBV28, with D unresolved. The CDR3 runs 13 residues. The germline CDR1 and CDR2 sequences are MDHEN and SYDVKM. V was clipped by 5 bases and J by 5 bases, with 7 bases between them. CDR3 nucleotide sequence: TGTGCCAGCAGTCACGACGATAATTCACCCCTCCACTTT. Its translation is CASSHDDNSPLHF.

The V and J genes are TRBV11-2 and TRBJ2-5; D is perhaps TRBD1 (6 bases). The CDR3 loop spans 18 amino acids. Germline CDR1 reads SGHAT; CDR2 reads FQNNGV. With 2 bases removed from V and 3 bases from J, the gap between germline ends came to 22 bases. The CDR3 DNA reads as TGTGCCAGCAGCTTAAAGAATCTTCGGGTCGCAGGGGAAGAGACCCAGTACTTC. Translated, it gives CASSLKNLRVAGEETQYF.

The chain joins TRBV21-1 to TRBJ1-4; the table's D call, TRBD1, was not checked against the DNA. TRBV21-1 has pseudogene status. This CDR3 has 16 amino acids. CDR3 residues: CASSTIGSNRSEKLFF. CDR3 sequence (DNA): TGTGCCAGCAGCACCATAGGCAGCAACAGGAGCGAAAAACTGTTTTTT.

The chain combines TRBV10-3 with TRBJ1-2; possibly TRBD1 for D (5 bases). V was cut by 4 bases and J by 1 base, with 13 bases left in between. The germline CDR1 and CDR2 sequences are ENHRY and SYGVKD. This CDR3 region has 15 residues. The CDR3: CAISGGQGNNYGYTF. CDR3 sequence (DNA): TGTGCCATCAGTGGGGGCCAGGGAAATAACTATGGCTACACCTTC.

J is TRBJ1-2 and V is TRBV6-5; D perhaps matches TRBD1 (5 bases). The V gene lost 8 bases and the J gene lost 7 bases, with 17 bases spanning the gap. The germline V gene encodes CDR1 MNHEY and CDR2 SVGAGI. CDR3 length equals 13 residues. CDR3 loop: CASQQGRSSGYTF. The CDR3 bases are TGTGCCAGCCAGCAGGGAAGATCTTCTGGCTACACCTTC.

V gene TRBV6-5 combines with J gene TRBJ1-1; 8 bases map to TRBD1. Trimming removed 8 bases from V and 2 bases from J; junction bases left unmatched: 4. The CDR3 spans 13 residues. CDR1 is MNHEY, CDR2 SVGAGI, per germline. Here the CDR3 reads CASRQGANTEAFF. Here the CDR3 DNA reads TGTGCCAGCCGTCAGGGGGCAAACACTGAAGCTTTCTTT.

V usage is TRBV7-2 and J usage is TRBJ1-1; no firm D call. V lost 7 bases to trimming and J lost 4 bases, with 19 bases between them. The CDR3 contains 15 residues. Germline assignment: CDR1 SGHTA and CDR2 FQGNSA. As DNA, the CDR3 is TGTGCCAGCACCTTTGCATTCGCCATGGGCACTGAAGCTTTCTTT. Its translation: CASTFAFAMGTEAFF.

The V gene is TRBV27, the J gene TRBJ1-1; D is possibly TRBD1 (6 bases). CDR1 MNHEY and CDR2 SMNVEV come from the germline V gene (reference sequence). CDR3 length equals 14 residues. Deletions cut 6 bases from V and 5 bases from J, with 16 bases between. The CDR3 DNA reads TGTGCCAGCAGCCCGCAGGGGACCGGGACTGAAGCTTTCTTT. Amino acids: CASSPQGTGTEAFF.

The rearrangement uses TRBV5-1 and TRBJ2-3, with 11 bases aligning to TRBD1. Germline trimming cut 2 bases from V and 4 bases from J; bases unmatched to any gene: 3. The CDR3 runs to 15 residues. CDR1 is SGHRS and CDR2 is YFSETQ in the germline V gene. CDR3 sequence: CASSFGGQGADTQYF. The CDR3 DNA sequence: TGCGCCAGCAGCTTCGGGGGACAGGGGGCAGATACGCAGTATTTT.

The genes are TRBV25-1 and TRBJ2-7; tentatively, D is TRBD2 (5 bases). Looked up from germline, CDR1 is MGHDK and CDR2 is SYGVNS. V was clipped by 5 bases and J by 3 bases, with 11 bases between them. This CDR3 is 13 amino acids long. The DNA of the CDR3 is TGTGCCAGCAGTTTAGGACTGCACTACGAGCAGTACTTC. This codes for CASSLGLHYEQYF.